The rows below give T cell receptor beta chains drawn from one sample of a study of cytomegalovirus exposure and HLA in healthy donors. Only in-frame clones appear in the TCRdb table, and some are missing; sequencing was by immunoSEQ multiplex PCR. The sample includes about 130,000 clones, over 60% of them seen just once. Sample: PBMCs. These receptor sequences come from a human donor in good health. The CDR3 runs from the conserved cysteine through the conserved F or W. The order of the fields is D gene, V gene, clone size, J gene, CDR3 DNA, CDR3 protein. A D gene is named only where the DNA matches it firmly. Clone size appears in some rows only: once, few, many, or a class for an expanded clone.

d_call: .; v_call: TRBV28; clone_size: .; j_call: TRBJ2-7; cdr3_nt: TGTGCCAGCAGTTTGGGGGGGGCATGGGAGCAGTACTTC; cdr3_aa: CASSLGGAWEQYF
d_call: TRBD2; v_call: TRBV27; clone_size: few; j_call: TRBJ2-7; cdr3_nt: TGTGCCACCTCCGGGACTAGCGGGAGGGTCCTTGGAAGCTACGAGCAGTACTTC; cdr3_aa: CATSGTSGRVLGSYEQYF
d_call: .; v_call: TRBV27; clone_size: once; j_call: TRBJ1-5; cdr3_nt: TGTGCCAGCAGTTTACAGGGTCTCGGCAATCAGCCCCAGCATTTT; cdr3_aa: CASSLQGLGNQPQHF
d_call: TRBD1; v_call: TRBV9; clone_size: .; j_call: TRBJ2-2; cdr3_nt: TGTGCCAGCAGCGGGGGACAGGGCGAGAACACCGGGGAGCTGTTTTTT; cdr3_aa: CASSGGQGENTGELFF
d_call: TRBD2; v_call: TRBV5-1; clone_size: few; j_call: TRBJ2-1; cdr3_nt: TGCGCCAGCAGCTTGGCTGGTAGCGGGAGGCGGAATGAGCAGTTCTTC; cdr3_aa: CASSLAGSGRRNEQFF
d_call: TRBD2; v_call: TRBV27; clone_size: .; j_call: TRBJ2-7; cdr3_nt: TGTGCCAGCAGTTTATCCCTCCGGGCTAGCGGGAGCGCCGTCCTCTCCTACGAGCAGTACTTC; cdr3_aa: CASSLSLRASGSAVLSYEQYF
d_call: .; v_call: TRBV9; clone_size: once; j_call: TRBJ2-1; cdr3_nt: TGTGCCAGCAGCGATACTACCTTCAATGAGCAGTTCTTC; cdr3_aa: CASSDTTFNEQFF
d_call: .; v_call: TRBV5-6; clone_size: .; j_call: TRBJ1-1; cdr3_nt: TGTGCCAGCAGCCGCAAACCCTCTAATTGGGGGCGACCTGAAGCTTTCTTT; cdr3_aa: CASSRKPSNWGRPEAFF
d_call: TRBD1; v_call: TRBV11-2; clone_size: .; j_call: TRBJ1-1; cdr3_nt: TGTGCCAGCAGCACAGGCGGACAGGGGGCAGGTAGGACTGAAGCTTTCTTT; cdr3_aa: CASSTGGQGAGRTEAFF
d_call: TRBD1; v_call: TRBV29-1; clone_size: .; j_call: TRBJ1-2; cdr3_nt: TGCAGCGATGGACAGGGGAATGGCTACACCTTC; cdr3_aa: CSDGQGNGYTF
d_call: .; v_call: TRBV9; clone_size: .; j_call: TRBJ2-3; cdr3_nt: TGTGCCAGCAGCGCACAGGGTAACTGGCTTACAGATACGCAGTATTTT; cdr3_aa: CASSAQGNWLTDTQYF
d_call: TRBD2; v_call: TRBV9; clone_size: few; j_call: TRBJ2-7; cdr3_nt: TGTGCCAGCAGCCCCGCCGGGACTAGAGACTACGAGCAGTACTTC; cdr3_aa: CASSPAGTRDYEQYF
d_call: TRBD1; v_call: TRBV5-6; clone_size: .; j_call: TRBJ1-1; cdr3_nt: TGTGCCAGCAGCTTGGTGGCAGGGGGAGAAGCTTTCTTT; cdr3_aa: CASSLVAGGEAFF
d_call: TRBD1; v_call: TRBV7-9; clone_size: .; j_call: TRBJ1-2; cdr3_nt: TGTTCCAGCAGCTTAGCTGGAGACAGGGTCTACACCTTC; cdr3_aa: CSSSLAGDRVYTF
d_call: TRBD1; v_call: TRBV6-5; clone_size: .; j_call: TRBJ1-2; cdr3_nt: TGTGCCAGCGCCTACTTAGGGGGCGGCGGCTACACCTTC; cdr3_aa: CASAYLGGGGYTF
d_call: .; v_call: TRBV9; clone_size: .; j_call: TRBJ2-3; cdr3_nt: TGTGCCAGCAATCCGGGGACAACAGATACGCAGTATTTT; cdr3_aa: CASNPGTTDTQYF
d_call: TRBD2; v_call: TRBV19; clone_size: .; j_call: TRBJ2-1; cdr3_nt: TGTGCCAGTAGGTCGGGGCGGGAGGGCCCCTACAATGAGCAGTTCTTC; cdr3_aa: CASRSGREGPYNEQFF
d_call: .; v_call: TRBV27; clone_size: .; j_call: TRBJ2-7; cdr3_nt: TGTGCCAGCAGTTCGACAGAATCCTACGAGCAGTACTTC; cdr3_aa: CASSSTESYEQYF
d_call: .; v_call: TRBV30; clone_size: .; j_call: TRBJ2-1; cdr3_nt: TGTGCCTGGAGTGTACTAAACATCCCTGAGCAGTTCTTC; cdr3_aa: CAWSVLNIPEQFF
d_call: TRBD1; v_call: TRBV30; clone_size: .; j_call: TRBJ1-5; cdr3_nt: TGTGCCTGGAGTGTTCCCGGGACAGGGGGCAATCAGCCCCAGCATTTT; cdr3_aa: CAWSVPGTGGNQPQHF
d_call: .; v_call: TRBV6-5; clone_size: .; j_call: TRBJ1-4; cdr3_nt: TGTGCCAGCAGGTCAGGGGCTAATGAAAAACTGTTTTTT; cdr3_aa: CASRSGANEKLFF
d_call: .; v_call: TRBV4-2; clone_size: .; j_call: TRBJ1-4; cdr3_nt: TGTGCCAGCAGCCAAGACTCGCTCGGGACTAATGAAAAACTGTTTTTT; cdr3_aa: CASSQDSLGTNEKLFF
d_call: TRBD2; v_call: TRBV28; clone_size: .; j_call: TRBJ2-1; cdr3_nt: TGTGCCAGCAGCTACTCAGCGGGAGGGCGCCGAATCTACAATGAGCAGTTCTTC; cdr3_aa: CASSYSAGGRRIYNEQFF
d_call: TRBD1; v_call: TRBV5-6; clone_size: .; j_call: TRBJ1-6; cdr3_nt: TGTGCCAGCAGCTCCGGACAGGGTGGTTCACCCCTCCACTTT; cdr3_aa: CASSSGQGGSPLHF
d_call: .; v_call: TRBV14; clone_size: few; j_call: TRBJ2-5; cdr3_nt: TGTGCCAGCAGCTACAGTAACAAAGAGACCCAGTACTTC; cdr3_aa: CASSYSNKETQYF
d_call: TRBD1; v_call: TRBV29-1; clone_size: .; j_call: TRBJ2-5; cdr3_nt: TGCAGCGCGACAGGGTCGAACTTC; cdr3_aa: CSATGSNF
d_call: .; v_call: TRBV5-1; clone_size: .; j_call: TRBJ1-2; cdr3_nt: TGCGCCAGCAGCTTGGTCCAGGGGTATGGCTACACCTTC; cdr3_aa: CASSLVQGYGYTF
d_call: .; v_call: TRBV29-1; clone_size: .; j_call: TRBJ1-1; cdr3_nt: TGCAGCGTCAGACAGCTTGAAGCTTTCTTT; cdr3_aa: CSVRQLEAFF
d_call: .; v_call: TRBV19; clone_size: .; j_call: TRBJ1-1; cdr3_nt: TGTGCCAGTAGTGACGGGGGTGGCACTGAAGCTTTCTTT; cdr3_aa: CASSDGGGTEAFF
d_call: .; v_call: TRBV10-3; clone_size: .; j_call: TRBJ1-4; cdr3_nt: TGTGCCATCAGTGCCTCCCAGATGGGCTCTGCAACTAATGAAAAACTGTTTTTT; cdr3_aa: CAISASQMGSATNEKLFF
d_call: .; v_call: TRBV4-3; clone_size: .; j_call: TRBJ2-1; cdr3_nt: TGCGCCAGCAGCCAAGTAGGCGGGGTTCCCTACAATGAGCAGTTCTTC; cdr3_aa: CASSQVGGVPYNEQFF
d_call: TRBD1; v_call: TRBV5-6; clone_size: .; j_call: TRBJ1-2; cdr3_nt: TGTGCCAGCAGCTTACAGGGGCGGAACACCTTC; cdr3_aa: CASSLQGRNTF
d_call: .; v_call: TRBV5-5; clone_size: .; j_call: TRBJ1-1; cdr3_nt: TGTGCCAGCAGCTTGGGCCCTCAGGCGAACACTGAAGCTTTCTTT; cdr3_aa: CASSLGPQANTEAFF
d_call: .; v_call: TRBV25-1; clone_size: .; j_call: TRBJ1-4; cdr3_nt: TGTGCCAGCACCACGAGTCGCGGTGAAAAACTGTTTTTT; cdr3_aa: CASTTSRGEKLFF
d_call: .; v_call: TRBV19; clone_size: .; j_call: TRBJ2-7; cdr3_nt: TGTGCCAGTAGTAGGCAGGGGTTCTCCTACGAGCAGTACTTC; cdr3_aa: CASSRQGFSYEQYF
d_call: TRBD2; v_call: TRBV9; clone_size: few; j_call: TRBJ2-7; cdr3_nt: TGTGCCAGCAGCCAGGGTAGCGGGTCCTCCTACGAGCAGTACTTC; cdr3_aa: CASSQGSGSSYEQYF
d_call: TRBD1; v_call: TRBV7-2; clone_size: few; j_call: TRBJ1-4; cdr3_nt: TGTGCCAGCAGCCGTCAGACAGGGTTGCCTAATGAAAAACTGTTTTTT; cdr3_aa: CASSRQTGLPNEKLFF
d_call: TRBD2; v_call: TRBV10-3; clone_size: .; j_call: TRBJ2-1; cdr3_nt: TGTGCCATCAGTGAGTCCCTAGCGGGAGTTGATAATGAGCAGTTCTTC; cdr3_aa: CAISESLAGVDNEQFF
d_call: .; v_call: TRBV15; clone_size: .; j_call: TRBJ2-4; cdr3_nt: TGTGCCACCAGCAGAGGTGGAGAAAACATTCAGTACTTC; cdr3_aa: CATSRGGENIQYF
d_call: .; v_call: TRBV5-1; clone_size: .; j_call: TRBJ1-4; cdr3_nt: TGCGCCAGCAGCTATACACAGGGCGGGTTTGAAAAACTGTTTTTT; cdr3_aa: CASSYTQGGFEKLFF
d_call: .; v_call: TRBV5-6; clone_size: .; j_call: TRBJ2-3; cdr3_nt: TGTGCCAGCAGCTTGAGTGGTGAGTCGGTCACAGATACGCAGTATTTT; cdr3_aa: CASSLSGESVTDTQYF
d_call: TRBD1; v_call: TRBV19; clone_size: .; j_call: TRBJ2-7; cdr3_nt: TGTGCCAGTAGTTCGGGACAGGGGGCGTACGAGCAGTACTTC; cdr3_aa: CASSSGQGAYEQYF
d_call: TRBD2; v_call: TRBV7-6; clone_size: once; j_call: TRBJ2-3; cdr3_nt: TGTGCCAGCAGCGTAGGTGCGGGGGGGACCCTCGTCACAGATACGCAGTATTTT; cdr3_aa: CASSVGAGGTLVTDTQYF
d_call: .; v_call: TRBV30; clone_size: once; j_call: TRBJ2-1; cdr3_nt: TGTGCCTGGAAGTTTAGCTCCTACAATGAGCAGTTCTTC; cdr3_aa: CAWKFSSYNEQFF
d_call: .; v_call: TRBV27; clone_size: once; j_call: TRBJ2-7; cdr3_nt: TGTGCCAGCAGTCCACAGGCTAGGGACACCTACGAGCAGTACTTC; cdr3_aa: CASSPQARDTYEQYF
d_call: TRBD2; v_call: TRBV6-5; clone_size: .; j_call: TRBJ2-3; cdr3_nt: TGTGCCAGCAGTTTTAGCGGGGGAAGCACAGATACGCAGTATTTT; cdr3_aa: CASSFSGGSTDTQYF
d_call: .; v_call: TRBV7-9; clone_size: .; j_call: TRBJ2-4; cdr3_nt: TGTGCCAGCAGCCCTCTAGTTCGGGCCAAAAACATTCAGTACTTC; cdr3_aa: CASSPLVRAKNIQYF
d_call: TRBD1; v_call: TRBV7-2; clone_size: .; j_call: TRBJ1-6; cdr3_nt: TGTGCCAGCAGCCCCACGACAGGGATTAATTCACCCCTCCACTTT; cdr3_aa: CASSPTTGINSPLHF